The clone carrying this T cell receptor beta chain came up once. No antigen is known for it. A much larger clone lies one base from this, so it may be a read error. Using RNA transcripts as the source, TCR beta CDR3 regions were amplified. TCR CDR3 underwent first-round RT-PCR with the HTBI primer set. MiXCR was run by TCRdb on the multiplex PCR reads, yielding one entry per CDR3 protein. Seen here are 360,000 or so distinct CDR3 sequences, about 18% observed once, and the top ten hold about 4%. The entry originates in a study of T cells in Graves' hyperthyroidism and ophthalmopathy. Overall study results and limits: Ophthalmopathy cases were set apart from stable hyperthyroidism by a 13 V-J model.

Hyperthyroidism of Graves' type that showed no ophthalmopathy progression within 18 months was stable. Exclusion of a patient resulted from uncontrolled infection, other autoimmune disease, pregnancy or lactation. Per germline, CDR1 SNHLY and CDR2 FYNNEI. This CDR3 region has 14 residues. J is TRBJ1-1 and V is TRBV2; D may be TRBD1 (6 bases). Sequenced sample: blood. This TCR came from a young woman with Graves' hyperthyroidism. The CDR3 reads CALVTGAGDTESFF. In nucleotides, the CDR3 is TGTGCCTTAGTGACAGGCGCCGGAGACACTGAATCTTTCTTT. Variable domain in full (rest from reference TRBV2 and TRBJ1-1): EPEVTQTPSHQVTQMGQEVILRCVPISNHLYFYWYRQILGQKVEFLVSFYNNEISEKSEIFDDQFSVERPDGSNFTLKIRSTKLEDSAMYFCALVTGAGDTESFFGQGTRLTVV.